This TCR beta chain was sequenced during a study of breast tumors, draining lymph nodes, adjacent tissues. Findings of the study overall: Compared with lymph nodes, tumors were less diverse; compared with nontumor tissue, more. Luminal-like breast cancer showed significantly greater tumor-nontumor repertoire similarity than basal-like breast cancer did.

TCRdb re-called the multiplex PCR reads through MiXCR, storing one row per CDR3 protein. The sample comprises 290,000 or so distinct CDR3 sequences, roughly 30% of which are singletons, and 0.85% to 1.3% rests with the top ten. The CDR3 has 14 residues. Trimming shortened V by 1 base and J by 2 bases, and 8 bases separated the two germline ends. Germline V gene data show CDR1 as MGHRA and CDR2 as YSYEKL. Axillary draining lymph nodes of breast cancer patients supplied the node samples. This clonotype showed up many times. Its antigen is as yet unknown. This rearrangement joins TRBV4-1 to TRBJ2-5, with unresolved D. Sequenced material: axillary lymph node tissue. This TCR derives from a female donor with breast cancer. Some clones in this sample may be carry-over from other donors' samples. CDR3 residues: CASSQASQQETQYF. In nucleotides, the CDR3 is TGCGCCAGCAGCCAAGCCTCCCAGCAAGAGACCCAGTACTTC.